This T cell receptor (beta chain) stems from a study of T-cell memory formation after mild COVID-19. TCRdb used MiXCR to reprocess the 5' RACE reads, holding one entry per CDR3 protein. This table holds approximately 400,000 distinct CDR3 sequences, roughly 17% found once. This CDR3 comprises 15 residues. The V gene lost 4 bases and the J gene lost 3 bases, with 15 bases spanning the gap. The V gene's germline CDR1 is SGHVS and CDR2 FQNEAQ. The sample was PBMCs or a T cell subset sorted from them (not recorded which). The origin of this receptor is a man aged 18 to 29 who had mild COVID-19 (a few samples of this study predate the infection). Cell type and time point are not known. The chain has TRBV7-8 and TRBJ1-1; TRBD1 might be the D (5 bases). In DNA form, the CDR3 reads TGTGCCAGCAGCTCCCCACAGGTACCGTACACTGAAGCTTTCTTT. This codes for CASSSPQVPYTEAFF.